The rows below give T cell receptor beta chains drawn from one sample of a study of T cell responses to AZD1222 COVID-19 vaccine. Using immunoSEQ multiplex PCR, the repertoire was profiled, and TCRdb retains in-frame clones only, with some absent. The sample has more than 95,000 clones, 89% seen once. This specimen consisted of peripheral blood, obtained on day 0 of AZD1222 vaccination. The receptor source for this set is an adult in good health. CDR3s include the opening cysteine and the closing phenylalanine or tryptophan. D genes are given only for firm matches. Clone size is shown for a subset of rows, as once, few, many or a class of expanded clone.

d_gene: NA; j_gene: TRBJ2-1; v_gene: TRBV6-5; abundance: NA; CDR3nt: TGTGCCAGCAGTTTTAGCGAAAATGAGCAGTTCTTC; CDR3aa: CASSFSENEQFF
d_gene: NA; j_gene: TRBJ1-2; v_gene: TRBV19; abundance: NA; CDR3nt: TGTGCCAGTAGTGCAACCAGTCAGGGGAGGTATGGCTACACCTTC; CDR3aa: CASSATSQGRYGYTF
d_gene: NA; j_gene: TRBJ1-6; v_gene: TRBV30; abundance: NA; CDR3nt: TGTGCCTGGAGTGTACAACGAGGGGGGAATTCACCCCTCCACTTT; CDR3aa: CAWSVQRGGNSPLHF
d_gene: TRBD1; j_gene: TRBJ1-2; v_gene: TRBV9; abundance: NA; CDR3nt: TGTGCCAGCAGCGTAGGGGGGACAGGCTATGGCTACACCTTC; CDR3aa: CASSVGGTGYGYTF
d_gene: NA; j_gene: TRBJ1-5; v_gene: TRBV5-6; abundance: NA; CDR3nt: TGTGCCAGCAGCTTCGGGACGGCGGGCAATCAGCCCCAGCATTTT; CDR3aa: CASSFGTAGNQPQHF
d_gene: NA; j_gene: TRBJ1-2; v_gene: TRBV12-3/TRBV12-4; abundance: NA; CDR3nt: TGTGCCAGCACCTCACTGGAGGGGTATGGCTACACCTTC; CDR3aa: CASTSLEGYGYTF
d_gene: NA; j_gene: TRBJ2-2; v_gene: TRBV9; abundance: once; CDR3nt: TGTGCCAGCAGCCCGACGACTAGTGGGGGGGCCAGGCCCGGGGAGCTGTTTTTT; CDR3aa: CASSPTTSGGARPGELFF
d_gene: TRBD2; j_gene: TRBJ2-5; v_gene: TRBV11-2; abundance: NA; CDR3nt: TGTGCCAGCACTCGGGGGGGGCAGGGAGAGACCCAGTACTTC; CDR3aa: CASTRGGQGETQYF
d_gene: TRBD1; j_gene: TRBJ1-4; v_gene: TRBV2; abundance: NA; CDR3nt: TGTGCCAGCAGTTCAGGGGGGGCTAATGAAAAACTGTTTTTT; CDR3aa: CASSSGGANEKLFF
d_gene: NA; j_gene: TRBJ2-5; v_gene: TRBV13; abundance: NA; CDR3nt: TGTGCCAGCAGCTTAGTCAGGCGGGACACCCAAGAGACCCAGTACTTC; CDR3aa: CASSLVRRDTQETQYF
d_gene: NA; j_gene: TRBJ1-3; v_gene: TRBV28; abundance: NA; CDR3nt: TGTGCCAGCGAAGACAGTGCCCATGGAAACACCATATATTTT; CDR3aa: CASEDSAHGNTIYF
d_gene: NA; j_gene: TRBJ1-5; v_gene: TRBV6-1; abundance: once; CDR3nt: TGTGCCAGCAGTGAATCCGAGGTGTCTGGTCAGCCCCAGCATTTT; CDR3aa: CASSESEVSGQPQHF
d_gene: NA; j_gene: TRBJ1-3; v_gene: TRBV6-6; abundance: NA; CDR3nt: TGTGCCAGCAGTCCCCCCGGGGGGGGCTCTGGAAACACCATATATTTT; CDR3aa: CASSPPGGGSGNTIYF
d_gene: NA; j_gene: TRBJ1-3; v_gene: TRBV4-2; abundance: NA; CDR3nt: TGTGCCAGCAGCCAAGACAGAGTCTCTGGAAACACCATATATTTT; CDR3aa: CASSQDRVSGNTIYF
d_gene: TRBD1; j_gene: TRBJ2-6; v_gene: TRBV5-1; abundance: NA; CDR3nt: TGCGCCAGCAGCCGACAGGGGGCGCCTGGGGCCAACGTCCTGACTTTC; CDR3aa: CASSRQGAPGANVLTF
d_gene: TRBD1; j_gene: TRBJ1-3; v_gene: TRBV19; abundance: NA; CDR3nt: TGTGCCAGTAGTTCGGACAGGGACCAAAACTCTGGAAACACCATATATTTT; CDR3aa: CASSSDRDQNSGNTIYF
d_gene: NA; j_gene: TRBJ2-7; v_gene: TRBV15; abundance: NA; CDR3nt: TGTGCCACCAGCAGGACCGGACAGTCCTACGAGCAGTACTTC; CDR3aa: CATSRTGQSYEQYF
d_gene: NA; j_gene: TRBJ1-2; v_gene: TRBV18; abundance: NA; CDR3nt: TGTGCCCAAAGCACTAACCTACACTATGGCTACACCTTC; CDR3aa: CAQSTNLHYGYTF
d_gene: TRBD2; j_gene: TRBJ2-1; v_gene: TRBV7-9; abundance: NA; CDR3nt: TGTGCCAGCAGCTTAGTTGGTCGGGGAGGGGCCGATGAGCAGTTCTTC; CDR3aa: CASSLVGRGGADEQFF
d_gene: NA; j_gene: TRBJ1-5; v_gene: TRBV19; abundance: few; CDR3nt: TGTGCCAGTAGGACAACAGGGACTGGGGGCAATCAGCCCCAGCATTTT; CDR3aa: CASRTTGTGGNQPQHF
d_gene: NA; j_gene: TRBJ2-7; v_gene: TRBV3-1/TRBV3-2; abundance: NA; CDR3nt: TGTGCCAGCAGCCAAGTATCGCAGGCTCCTACCGGCGAGCAGTACTTC; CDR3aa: CASSQVSQAPTGEQYF
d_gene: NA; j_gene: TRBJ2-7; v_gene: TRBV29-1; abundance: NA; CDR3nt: TGCAGCCCACCGGACGGGGAGGTCTACGAGCAGTACTTC; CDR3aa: CSPPDGEVYEQYF
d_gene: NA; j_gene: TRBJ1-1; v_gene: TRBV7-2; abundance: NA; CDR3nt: TGTGCCAGCAGCCTACCAAGGGTTATGAACACTGAAGCTTTCTTT; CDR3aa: CASSLPRVMNTEAFF
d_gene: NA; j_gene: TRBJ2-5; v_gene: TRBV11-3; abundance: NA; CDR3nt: TGTGCCAGCAGCTGGCCGAGACCGCAAACCCTGGTGGAGACCCAGTACTTC; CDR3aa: CASSWPRPQTLVETQYF
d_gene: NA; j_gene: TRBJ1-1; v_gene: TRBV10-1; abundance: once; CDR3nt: TGCGCCAGCAGTCCAGGGGTAGGTGACACTGAAGCTTTCTTT; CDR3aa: CASSPGVGDTEAFF
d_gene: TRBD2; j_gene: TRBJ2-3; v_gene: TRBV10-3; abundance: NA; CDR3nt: TGTGCCATCAGTGAGTCGGGACTAGCGGGGGGGAGCACAGATACGCAGTATTTT; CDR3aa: CAISESGLAGGSTDTQYF
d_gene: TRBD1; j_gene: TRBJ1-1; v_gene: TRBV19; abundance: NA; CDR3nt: TGTGCCAGTACCACCCTCCCCGGACAGGCAATGAACACTGAAGCTTTCTTT; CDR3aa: CASTTLPGQAMNTEAFF
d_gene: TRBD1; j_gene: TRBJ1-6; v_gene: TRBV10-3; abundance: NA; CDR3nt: TGTGCCATCAGTGAGTCGACAGGGGGCTCCTATAATTCACCCCTCCACTTT; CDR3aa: CAISESTGGSYNSPLHF
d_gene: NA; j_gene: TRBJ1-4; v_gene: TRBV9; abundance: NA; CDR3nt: TGTGCCAGCAGCGACCCGGGGAGGGCTAATGAAAAACTGTTTTTT; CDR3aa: CASSDPGRANEKLFF
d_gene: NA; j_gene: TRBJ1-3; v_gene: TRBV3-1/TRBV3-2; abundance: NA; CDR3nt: TGTGCCAGCAGCCCGGCGGTGTACACTGGAAACACCATATATTTT; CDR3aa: CASSPAVYTGNTIYF
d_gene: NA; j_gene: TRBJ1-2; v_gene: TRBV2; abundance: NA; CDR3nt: TGTGCCAGCAGGGGCCTGAGGGCGCCCTATGGCTACACCTTC; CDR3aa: CASRGLRAPYGYTF
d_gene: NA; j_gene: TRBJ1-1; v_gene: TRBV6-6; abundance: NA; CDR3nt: TGTGCCAGCAGTTACTCTGGGGGGGAGGGCACTGAAGCTTTCTTT; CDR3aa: CASSYSGGEGTEAFF